This T cell receptor beta chain emerged from a study of radiation and T cells in renal cell carcinoma. Findings and caveats of the study: In blood, top tumor clones expanded by 2 weeks, shrinking by 4.

The V gene's germline CDR1 is WSHSY and CDR2 SAAADI. The CDR3 loop spans 14 amino acids. V lost 4 bases, J lost 3 bases, and 2 bases stayed unmatched. As concerns this clone: What it binds is not known.

The sample's time point: blood 4 weeks post-SBRT, at nephrectomy. Stated treatment: 15 Gy SBRT to primary tumor, nephrectomy 4 weeks later. Nephrectomy followed 15 Gy stereotactic body radiation by 4 weeks. TCRdb's table, derived via immunoSEQ multiplex PCR, lists solely in-frame clones and lacks some. The table has 140,000 or so clones, roughly 90% seen once. The sequence derives from a woman between 45 and 60 years old with renal cell carcinoma. The sample was blood, taken from a patient whose treatment included radiotherapy and nephrectomy. This chain links TRBV10-2 with TRBJ2-2, with 7 bases fitting TRBD1. The CDR3 coding sequence is TGCGCCAGCAGTGGTGGGACAGACACCGGGGAGCTGTTTTTT. The encoded protein is CASSGGTDTGELFF.